Listed below are T cell receptor beta chains from one sample, sequenced in a study of beta chain features in type 1 diabetes. The repertoire was sequenced with immunoSEQ multiplex PCR; TCRdb's copy has only in-frame clones and lacks some. The table records about 620,000 clones, roughly a sixth of them present only once. The sample comprised naive CD4+ T cells from blood. Receptors were obtained from a man younger than 35 in good health. Each CDR3 is given with its conserved first and last residue. D genes are given only for firm matches. Some rows mark clone size as missing; the rest say once, few, many or name a class of expanded clone.

j_call	clone_size	d_call	v_call	cdr3_aa	cdr3_nt
TRBJ2-3	few	.	TRBV7-6	CASSLAWGTDTQYF	TGTGCCAGCAGCTTAGCCTGGGGCACAGATACGCAGTATTTT
TRBJ1-2	few	TRBD1	TRBV7-9	CASSGRQGAIANYGYTF	TGTGCCAGCAGCGGTAGACAGGGGGCTATAGCTAACTATGGCTACACCTTC
TRBJ2-1	.	TRBD2	TRBV5-1	CATKTSGGPNEQFF	TGCGCCACTAAGACTAGCGGAGGGCCCAATGAGCAGTTCTTC
TRBJ2-1	.	TRBD1	TRBV2	CASSDLGTVHSYNEQFF	TGTGCCAGCAGTGACCTTGGGACAGTCCACTCCTACAATGAGCAGTTCTTC
TRBJ2-3	.	.	TRBV11-2	CASSRAIDTQYF	TGTGCCAGCAGTAGGGCCATCGATACGCAGTATTTT
TRBJ2-5	.	.	TRBV11-2	CASSGRDGIQETQYF	TGTGCCAGCAGCGGACGGGACGGAATACAAGAGACCCAGTACTTC
TRBJ2-7	once	TRBD2	TRBV5-1	CASSFVGGPSYEQYF	TGCGCCAGCAGCTTTGTGGGAGGGCCCTCCTACGAGCAGTACTTC
TRBJ1-5	few	.	TRBV19	CASSGQYYQPQHF	TGTGCCAGTAGTGGACAGTATTATCAGCCCCAGCATTTT
TRBJ2-7	.	TRBD2	TRBV25-1	CASSLPSGALSYEQYF	TGTGCCAGCAGTTTACCTAGCGGGGCACTCTCCTACGAGCAGTACTTC
TRBJ2-7	.	TRBD2	TRBV9	CASSVGGTSGSYEQYF	TGTGCCAGCAGCGTCGGCGGGACTAGCGGGAGCTACGAGCAGTACTTC
TRBJ1-4	.	.	TRBV4-2	CASSQDFKGLRNEKLFF	TGTGCCAGCAGCCAAGACTTCAAGGGGCTCCGTAATGAAAAACTGTTTTTT
TRBJ2-4	.	TRBD1	TRBV4-1	CASSHSTGVAKNIQYF	TGCGCCAGCAGCCACTCGACAGGGGTGGCCAAAAACATTCAGTACTTC
TRBJ2-1	.	.	TRBV23-1	CASSQSNCRGRYNEQFF	TGCGCCAGCAGTCAATCGAATTGCCGGGGACGTTACAATGAGCAGTTCTTC
TRBJ2-5	.	.	TRBV2	CASSDRGGFRETQYF	TGTGCCAGCAGTGACAGGGGGGGATTCCGAGAGACCCAGTACTTC
TRBJ2-5	.	.	TRBV29-1	CSVEALGETQYF	TGCAGCGTTGAAGCCTTGGGGGAGACCCAGTACTTC
TRBJ1-2	few	.	TRBV29-1	CSVGMGHSHSYTF	TGCAGCGTTGGGATGGGACATTCCCACAGCTACACCTTC
TRBJ2-1	few	.	TRBV4-3	CASSQDLAGPNNEQFF	TGCGCCAGCAGCCAAGATTTGGCGGGGCCGAACAATGAGCAGTTCTTC
TRBJ2-1	.	.	TRBV5-4	CASSPQGGDEQFF	TGTGCCAGCAGCCCACAGGGTGGGGATGAGCAGTTCTTC
TRBJ2-5	.	TRBD2	TRBV5-4	CASSQGNLAGGGETQYF	TGTGCCAGCAGCCAAGGAAACCTAGCGGGGGGTGGAGAGACCCAGTACTTC
TRBJ2-5	many	.	TRBV10-3	CAISAPGTGTQYF	TGTGCCATCAGTGCACCGGGAACTGGGACCCAGTACTTC